The 15 T cell receptor beta chains reported below all come from one sample, sequenced in a study of blood T cells in healthy people across ages. Primed by a sample-barcoded 5' primer and a J-beta primer mix, a second PCR proceeded for about 6 to 11 cycles. TCRdb independently ran MiXCR on the 5' RACE reads; one entry per CDR3 protein. The data show fewer than 2,000,000 distinct CDR3 sequences, about 35% seen once. The sequencing sample was made of blood. The receptors here all came from a woman under 40 in good health.

This sequence joins TRBV15 and TRBJ2-3; D unclear. The CDR3 spans 13 residues. The V end was cut by 6 bases, the J end by 1 base, with 8 bases between. Germline CDR1 LNHNV, CDR2 YYDKDF (reference sequence). This chain's CDR3 is CATRTPGTDTQYF. The CDR3 DNA reads as TGTGCCACCAGAACCCCCGGCACAGATACGCAGTATTTT.

This clonotype has a handful of counts. The chain is built from TRBV10-3 and TRBJ2-7; TRBD2 agrees at 9 bases. CDR1 and CDR2 (germline): ENHRY, SYGVKD. The CDR3 runs 14 residues. Losses at the gene ends were 6 bases for V and 5 bases for J; bases not matched to a gene: 8. The CDR3 loop reads CAIRISSGNHEQYF. CDR3 nucleotide sequence: TGTGCCATCAGGATTTCTAGCGGGAACCACGAGCAGTACTTC.

The J gene is TRBJ1-5, the V gene TRBV6-6; D remains ambiguous. V lost 3 bases and J lost 0, with 12 bases in between. This CDR3 spans 16 amino acids. The germline CDR1 and CDR2 sequences are MNHNY and SVGAGI (reference sequence). As DNA, the CDR3 is TGTGCCAGCAGTTATTTCTCGCAGTATAGCAATCAGCCCCAGCATTTT. Translated, it gives CASSYFSQYSNQPQHF.

The genes are TRBV9 and TRBJ1-4; D remains ambiguous. The CDR3 spans 15 residues. Germline V gives CDR1 SGDLS, CDR2 YYNGEE. Trimming took off 3 bases at V and 0 bases at J, with 9 bases between the two ends. DNA for the CDR3: TGTGCCAGCAGCGCGTCAGGAGCAACTAATGAAAAACTGTTTTTT. Encoded protein: CASSASGATNEKLFF.

The rearrangement links TRBV20-1 to TRBJ2-1; 8 nucleotides line up with TRBD2. The CDR3 runs to 15 residues. J was trimmed by 5 bases and V by 5 bases; bases with no gene match: 11. CDR1 is DFQATT, CDR2 SNEGSKA, per germline (reference sequence). The CDR3 region is CSASLPGTRNNEQFF. The CDR3 region has the DNA TGCAGTGCTTCCCTACCGGGGACTAGAAACAATGAGCAGTTCTTC.

The chain has TRBV9 and TRBJ2-7; 8 bases map to TRBD1. CDR3 length: 15 amino acids. V shed 5 bases, J shed 0 bases, and the junction held 7 bases outside the gene matches. In germline, CDR1 is SGDLS, CDR2 YYNGEE. CDR3 residues: CASSARDRSSYEQYF. CDR3 bases: TGTGCCAGCAGTGCACGGGACAGGAGCTCCTACGAGCAGTACTTC. The full variable domain, with the rest looked up from reference TRBV9 and TRBJ2-7, is DSGVTQTPKHLITATGQRVTLRCSPRSGDLSVYWYQQSLDQGLQFLIQYYNGEERAKGNILERFSAQQFPDLHSELNLSSLELGDSALYFCASSARDRSSYEQYFGPGTRLTVT.

The V gene is TRBV6-4, the J gene TRBJ2-7; D unresolved. CDR1 MRHNA and CDR2 SNTAGT come from the germline V gene. The ends were cut back, 3 bases at V and 3 bases at J, with 9 bases in the middle. The CDR3 contains 13 residues. The chain's CDR3 is CASSEGWGYEQYF. The CDR3 nucleotides read TGTGCCAGCAGTGAGGGTTGGGGCTACGAGCAGTACTTC.

The chain has TRBV7-9 and TRBJ2-5, with no clear D. V was shortened by 6 bases and J by 4 bases, with 12 bases between the two germline ends. This CDR3 has 13 residues. Germline assignment: CDR1 SEHNR and CDR2 FQNEAQ (reference sequence). The CDR3 DNA sequence: TGTGCCAGCAGACAAGTCGCGGCAGAGACCCAGTACTTC. Translated: CASRQVAAETQYF. Based on the CDR3 plus reference TRBV7-9 and TRBJ2-5, the full variable domain is DTGVSQNPRHKITKRGQNVTFRCDPISEHNRLYWYRQTLGQGPEFLTYFQNEAQLEKSRLLSDRFSAERPKGSFSTLEIQRTEQGDSAMYLCASRQVAAETQYFGPGTRLLVL.

The DNA of the CDR3 is TGTGCCAGCTCACAGACCTCCGGGACCCAGACCTCCTACGAGCAGTACTTC. Encoded protein: CASSQTSGTQTSYEQYF. The rearrangement uses TRBV18 and TRBJ2-7, with D possibly being TRBD1 or TRBD2 (5 bases each). Germline-derived CDR1 and CDR2 are KGHSH and LQKENI. V was clipped by 4 bases and J by 0 bases, with 19 bases between them. The CDR3 is 17 amino acids.

V is TRBV20-1 and J is TRBJ2-3; 7 bases fit TRBD1. The CDR3 consists of 14 residues. Trimming took 5 bases from V and 2 from J; bases not matched to a gene: 7. Germline values: CDR1 DFQATT, CDR2 SNEGSKA (reference sequence). In DNA, the CDR3 is TGCAGTGCTGGCCCGGGACAGTACACAGATACGCAGTATTTT. Amino acids: CSAGPGQYTDTQYF.

The chain is built from TRBV24-1 and TRBJ2-1, with TRBD1 matching over 7 bases. The V gene end was trimmed by 1 base and the J gene end by 1 base; junction bases not matched to a gene: 15. The CDR3 is made up of 20 amino acids. Germline assignment: CDR1 KGHDR and CDR2 SFDVKD. The chain's CDR3 is CATSDFASSTGAPSYNEQFF. Here the CDR3 DNA reads TGTGCCACCAGTGATTTTGCTTCATCAACAGGGGCACCTTCCTACAATGAGCAGTTCTTC.

The gene calls are TRBV5-1 and TRBJ1-1, with D hard to call. This CDR3 is 16 amino acids long. Germline V gene data show CDR1 as SGHRS and CDR2 as YFSETQ. Trimming cost V 0 bases and J 0 bases, with 12 bases left between them. CDR3 sequence (DNA): TGCGCCAGCAGCTTGGACGGAGGAGGAATGAACACTGAAGCTTTCTTT. It encodes CASSLDGGGMNTEAFF.

This clonotype was found a few times. The chain employs TRBV4-2 and TRBJ2-1; D possibly corresponds to TRBD2 (5 bases). Germline CDR1 and CDR2: LGHNA and YNFKEQ. This CDR3 has 18 amino acids. With 0 bases removed from V and 7 bases from J, the gap between germline ends came to 22 bases. This CDR3 reads CASSQDPRVAGMENEQFF. CDR3 DNA: TGTGCCAGCAGCCAAGACCCAAGGGTGGCGGGTATGGAAAATGAGCAGTTCTTC.

This clonotype has just a few counts. J is TRBJ2-1 and V is TRBV7-3; D might be TRBD1 or TRBD2, each matching 6 bases. Germline V CDR1 and CDR2: SGHTA, FQGTGA. The CDR3 consists of 17 residues. V was shortened by 3 bases and J by 1 base, with 16 bases between the two germline ends. The CDR3 nucleotides read TGTGCCAGCAGCTTTCCGACAGGAGGGTCTTCCTACAATGAGCAGTTCTTC. The encoded protein is CASSFPTGGSSYNEQFF.

The gene calls are TRBV18 and TRBJ2-3; a weak D match, TRBD1 (6 bases). This CDR3 contains 15 residues. V was pared by 6 bases and J by 5 bases, with 18 bases between. Per germline, CDR1 KGHSH and CDR2 LQKENI. CDR3 DNA: TGTGCCAGCTCCCCGAGGGGGAGTTCGGAAGATACGCAGTATTTT. Protein product: CASSPRGSSEDTQYF.